The entry below gives a single T cell receptor beta chain sequence along with its context. Its antigen remains unidentified. One base away there is no much larger clone; base qualities are not given. Healthy HIV-negative adults with no recently reported acute infections or vaccinations were included as donors. All donors were Caucasian adults living in Nashville, Tennessee, USA. CD4+ T cells were enriched through magnetic negative selection, after which naive cells were positively selected on CD45RA and the remaining negative fraction served as the memory subset. Blood was obtained by leukapheresis, after which PBMCs were separated by Ficoll-Histopaque density gradient centrifugation and cryopreserved in liquid nitrogen vapor phase. Purity and quantity of every magnetically sorted T cell population were checked by analytical flow cytometry. From each sorted fraction, genomic DNA was isolated and quantified by UV absorbance on a Nanodrop 2000c.

Inclusive of the bounding cysteine and phenylalanine, the CDR3 is 14 residues long. Only the CDR3 portion is preserved as DNA: 42 bases, with reading frame beginning at the first base. V has 5 bases trimmed and J has 7 bases trimmed; junction bases matching no gene number 8. Sequences SGHRS (CDR1) and YFSETQ (CDR2) are obtained from the germline V gene. This entry is derived from a study of shared clonotypes between healthy human individuals (dated by TCRdb to 2020 to 2022). Study-level background: A few men and a couple of women, aged 18 to 49 years, made up the cohort. For each donor, CD4 naive and CD4 memory were each run on three plates, CD8 naive on two plates, and CD8 memory on one plate. The study deeply sequenced blood TCR repertoires of five healthy adults to estimate repertoire size and the extent of clonotype sharing between individuals. To increase sequencing depth and limit assay-specific biases, TCR repertoire library preparation and sequencing were carried out by different laboratories using diverse techniques. Between about 0.94 and 8.9 billion PBMCs per donor were obtained by leukapheresis.

The research as a whole found: Even with the large sequencing depth, rarefaction of the sorted-subset datasets indicated that sequencing was incomplete. Estimated clonotype richness was generally larger for naive than for memory subsets. Based on pairwise subsampling, the degree of clonotype sharing among donors was expected to be affected by sequencing depth. Sampling was restricted to blood, and TCR repertoires in tissues likely differ from the TCR repertoires found in blood. Compared with non-shared clonotypes, the clonotypes found in all four sorted-subset donors had higher generation probabilities. Across a handful of donors, approximately 5% of naive CD4, roughly 3.5% of naive CD8, 2% to 2.5% of memory CD4, and 0.4% to 0.45% of memory CD8 clonotypes were shared. Because the study included a small number of donors, the genetic and exposure-history diversity represented was limited.

Using the deep immunoSEQ assay, multiplex PCR amplified TCR CDR3 regions from genomic DNA. Genomic DNA extracted from each cell subset was distributed evenly over all wells of several immunoSEQ 96-well plates, and each plate served as one replicate. For sorted subsets, each replicate PCR was loaded with roughly 200 ng genomic DNA, equivalent to approximately 33,000 T cell genomes. Purified libraries were measured with a Qubit 3.0 fluorometer, size-checked on a Bioanalyzer 2100, and measured again with the KAPA Library Quantification kit. Each immunoSEQ 96-well plate was sequenced on its own single-read 150-cycle Illumina NextSeq 550 flow cell. Turning to the authors' computational methods: The immunoSEQ output contained only junctional sequences without quality scores, so filtering could not match that applied to full-length reads. Sequences were annotated with PyIR, a Python wrapper for IgBLAST v1.9, using IMGT germline references to assign V/J genes and CDR3. Any read was removed if the V/J assignment was weak (E-value above 1e-6), the CDR3 was missing, or the read contained stop codons, out-of-frame junctions, or ambiguous translated residues. V3J clonotypes were defined as sequences sharing the same inferred V gene, J gene, and CDR3 amino acid sequence. Percentage overlap between repertoires was computed as shared unique clonotypes divided by the size of the smaller repertoire. Repertoire richness was assessed with RTK rarefaction, the Chao1 estimator, and Recon v2.1 estimates of unobserved clonotypes. Generation probabilities were computed with OLGA for all TCRbeta clonotypes obtained by the gDNA method from a few donors. TCRdb limited this immuneACCESS table to in-frame rearrangements with V and J called. A share of clones is missing; checked studies link under half to unresolved V genes, and the rest is unexplained. The DNA was the basis for D and trimming; V, J and clone size are from that table. The sample table shows roughly 1,000,000 clones, and roughly 74% are seen once. The ten biggest clones cover 0.5% to 0.6% of the sample.

This clonotype was obtained from a man between 18 and 29 years old in good health. Some clones in this sample may be carry-over from other donors' samples. The sample taken for sequencing was memory CD4+ T cells from PBMCs. The sample's cell subset or site label, in plain terms: CD45RA-negative fraction. The V gene is TRBV5-1 and the J gene is TRBJ2-1, with 8 bases matching TRBD1. The CDR3 reads as follows: CASRGLDRVNEQFF. The DNA sequence is given as TGCGCCAGCAGAGGGTTGGACAGGGTGAATGAGCAGTTCTTC.